These T cell receptor beta chains were read from a single sample in a study of circulating and synovial CD4+ cells in juvenile arthritis. This table comes from immunoSEQ multiplex PCR, and its TCRdb copy is limited to in-frame clones, with some not included. The data contain tens of thousands of clones, 85% to 95% of them seen just once; the ten biggest clones take up 0.7%. The sample was CD4+ T cells from blood. Source of these receptors: a human donor with juvenile idiopathic arthritis. CDR3s include the opening cysteine and the closing phenylalanine or tryptophan. The D gene is left open where the match is weak. The size entry is marked missing in some rows and otherwise reads once, few, many or a size class.

j_call: TRBJ2-1
cdr3_length: 13
d_call: .
v_call: TRBV7-9
clone_size: .
cdr3_aa: CASSPSPGNEQFF
cdr3_nt: TGTGCCAGCAGCCCATCCCCGGGCAATGAGCAGTTCTTC

j_call: TRBJ1-1
cdr3_length: 13
d_call: .
v_call: TRBV10-2
clone_size: .
cdr3_aa: CASERVRYTEAFF
cdr3_nt: TGCGCCAGCGAGCGGGTGAGGTACACTGAAGCTTTCTTT

j_call: TRBJ2-3
cdr3_length: 16
d_call: TRBD2
v_call: TRBV7-2
clone_size: .
cdr3_aa: CASSSGLAGGTDTQYF
cdr3_nt: TGTGCCAGCAGCAGCGGACTAGCGGGAGGCACAGATACGCAGTATTTT

j_call: TRBJ1-5
cdr3_length: 12
d_call: .
v_call: TRBV19
clone_size: .
cdr3_aa: CASSRQSQPQHF
cdr3_nt: TGTGCCAGTAGTAGACAGAGTCAGCCCCAGCATTTT

j_call: TRBJ1-5
cdr3_length: 13
d_call: .
v_call: TRBV6-1
clone_size: .
cdr3_aa: CASSTDSNQPQHF
cdr3_nt: TGTGCCAGCAGTACAGATAGCAATCAGCCCCAGCATTTT

j_call: TRBJ2-3
cdr3_length: 17
d_call: TRBD2
v_call: TRBV4-3
clone_size: once
cdr3_aa: CASSQEFKRGAKGTQYF
cdr3_nt: TGCGCCAGCAGCCAAGAGTTTAAGCGGGGGGCCAAGGGTACGCAGTATTTT

j_call: TRBJ1-1
cdr3_length: 13
d_call: TRBD1
v_call: TRBV5-1
clone_size: .
cdr3_aa: CASSRGQDTEAFF
cdr3_nt: TGCGCCAGCAGCCGAGGACAGGACACTGAAGCTTTCTTT

j_call: TRBJ1-2
cdr3_length: 12
d_call: TRBD1
v_call: TRBV29-1
clone_size: .
cdr3_aa: CSVGQVNYGYTF
cdr3_nt: TGCAGCGTGGGACAGGTGAACTATGGCTACACCTTC

j_call: TRBJ2-7
cdr3_length: 15
d_call: TRBD1
v_call: TRBV18
clone_size: .
cdr3_aa: CASSPPGQSFYEQYF
cdr3_nt: TGTGCCAGCTCTCCTCCGGGACAGAGTTTCTACGAGCAGTACTTC

j_call: TRBJ2-6
cdr3_length: 18
d_call: TRBD2
v_call: TRBV7-3
clone_size: .
cdr3_aa: CASRIGGGSTSGANVLTF
cdr3_nt: TGTGCCAGCAGAATTGGCGGGGGATCCACCTCTGGGGCCAACGTCCTGACTTTC

j_call: TRBJ1-1
cdr3_length: 16
d_call: .
v_call: TRBV5-1
clone_size: .
cdr3_aa: CASSKDVDSVDTEAFF
cdr3_nt: TGCGCCAGCAGCAAAGACGTGGACAGCGTAGACACTGAAGCTTTCTTT

j_call: TRBJ1-2
cdr3_length: 12
d_call: .
v_call: TRBV28
clone_size: .
cdr3_aa: CASSVTLKGYTF
cdr3_nt: TGTGCCAGCAGTGTTACATTAAAGGGCTACACCTTC

j_call: TRBJ1-6
cdr3_length: 17
d_call: TRBD1
v_call: TRBV7-9
clone_size: .
cdr3_aa: CASSSRDSSSYNSPLHF
cdr3_nt: TGTGCCAGCAGCTCCCGGGACAGTAGCTCCTATAATTCCCCCCTCCACTTT

j_call: TRBJ2-1
cdr3_length: 15
d_call: TRBD1
v_call: TRBV7-9
clone_size: once
cdr3_aa: CASTPRDRANNEQFF
cdr3_nt: TGTGCCAGCACCCCCCGGGACAGGGCTAACAATGAGCAGTTCTTC

j_call: TRBJ1-2
cdr3_length: 13
d_call: .
v_call: TRBV6-1
clone_size: .
cdr3_aa: CASSVTDRGGYTF
cdr3_nt: TGTGCCAGCAGTGTTACAGACCGGGGTGGCTACACCTTC

j_call: TRBJ2-7
cdr3_length: 15
d_call: TRBD1
v_call: TRBV18
clone_size: few
cdr3_aa: CASSPSQGSVYEQYF
cdr3_nt: TGTGCCAGCTCACCGTCACAGGGGTCCGTCTACGAGCAGTACTTC

j_call: TRBJ1-3
cdr3_length: 15
d_call: .
v_call: TRBV6-6
clone_size: few
cdr3_aa: CASSYLGAAGNTIYF
cdr3_nt: TGTGCCAGCAGTTACCTGGGGGCGGCTGGAAACACCATATATTTT

j_call: TRBJ1-1
cdr3_length: 18
d_call: TRBD1
v_call: TRBV7-2
clone_size: .
cdr3_aa: CASSLLSGGQGKNTEAFF
cdr3_nt: TGTGCCAGCAGCTTATTGTCCGGTGGACAGGGAAAGAACACTGAAGCTTTCTTT

j_call: TRBJ1-3
cdr3_length: 14
d_call: .
v_call: TRBV6-6
clone_size: .
cdr3_aa: CASSTGGIGNTIYF
cdr3_nt: TGTGCCAGCAGTACTGGGGGGATCGGAAACACCATATATTTT

j_call: TRBJ1-5
cdr3_length: 12
d_call: .
v_call: TRBV4-3
clone_size: .
cdr3_aa: CASSNSNQPQHF
cdr3_nt: TGCGCCAGCAGTAATAGCAATCAGCCCCAGCATTTT

j_call: TRBJ1-5
cdr3_length: 17
d_call: .
v_call: TRBV4-2
clone_size: .
cdr3_aa: CASSQGQGPYSNQPQHF
cdr3_nt: TGTGCCAGCAGCCAGGGCCAGGGCCCCTATAGCAATCAGCCCCAGCATTTT

j_call: TRBJ1-2
cdr3_length: 17
d_call: TRBD1
v_call: TRBV25-1
clone_size: .
cdr3_aa: CASSAQTGNHMSFGYTF
cdr3_nt: TGTGCCAGCAGTGCCCAGACAGGGAACCACATGTCGTTTGGCTACACCTTC

j_call: TRBJ1-3
cdr3_length: 14
d_call: .
v_call: TRBV28
clone_size: .
cdr3_aa: CASSPWGAGNTIYF
cdr3_nt: TGTGCCAGCAGTCCGTGGGGGGCTGGAAACACCATATATTTT

j_call: TRBJ2-1
cdr3_length: 16
d_call: TRBD2
v_call: TRBV19
clone_size: .
cdr3_aa: CASSHRGDSLGNEQFF
cdr3_nt: TGTGCCAGTAGTCACCGGGGGGATTCACTTGGCAATGAGCAGTTCTTC